These T cell receptor beta chains were read from a single sample in a study of CD8+ T cells in alopecia areata. The table came from immunoSEQ multiplex PCR; TCRdb's copy has only in-frame clones and leaves some out. The sample lists around 150,000 clones, approximately 60% seen once, with 11% to 15% in the top ten. Sequenced material: CD4+ T cells sorted from blood, taken at week 24, from a patient treated with tofacitinib. The receptors shown here come from a human donor with alopecia areata. Each CDR3 is given with its conserved first and last residue. A D gene is named only where the DNA matches it firmly. Size values are once, few and many counts, or a class for expanded clones, and some rows have none.

abundance	d_gene	j_gene	v_gene	CDR3nt	CDR3aa
.	TRBD1	TRBJ2-7	TRBV10-3	TGTGCCATCAGTGAGGCGGACAGGGGGGCCGAGCAGTACTTC	CAISEADRGAEQYF
.	.	TRBJ1-2	TRBV7-9	TGTGCCAGCAGCTTAGTACCGGGGATCTATGGCTACACCTTC	CASSLVPGIYGYTF
few	TRBD1	TRBJ2-7	TRBV15	TGTGCCATAGCGCCTGGGGACAGGCAGTACGAGCAGTACTTC	CAIAPGDRQYEQYF
.	.	TRBJ2-7	TRBV5-1	TGCGCCAGCAGCTTAGGACAGACAGTATACGAGCAGTACTTC	CASSLGQTVYEQYF
.	TRBD2	TRBJ2-7	TRBV6-1	TGTGCCAGCAGTAACTCTCGGGGGGCCTACGAGCAGTACTTC	CASSNSRGAYEQYF
few	TRBD1	TRBJ2-7	TRBV5-1	TGCGCCAGCAACCGGGACAGAGCCTACGAGCAGTACTTC	CASNRDRAYEQYF
.	.	TRBJ1-5	TRBV5-1	TGCGCCAGCAGCCCCGGCGCGGGACGCAATCAGCCCCAGCATTTT	CASSPGAGRNQPQHF
.	TRBD1	TRBJ1-5	TRBV2	TGTGCCAGCAGACCAGGGACAGTAGGACAGCCCCAGCATTTT	CASRPGTVGQPQHF
.	.	TRBJ2-5	TRBV20-1	TGCAGTGCTAGTCGGTCCGAGACCCAGTACTTC	CSASRSETQYF
.	.	TRBJ1-5	TRBV4-1	TGCGCCAGCAGCCAAGAACCAGGGGTAAATCAGCCCCAGCATTTT	CASSQEPGVNQPQHF
.	.	TRBJ2-3	TRBV29-1	TGCAGCGCTTATGGGGGGATTTTCACAGATACGCAGTATTTT	CSAYGGIFTDTQYF
.	TRBD1	TRBJ1-6	TRBV9	TGTGCCAGCAGCGTAGACGCGAGGTGGGGACAGGGGATATCACCCCTCCACTTT	CASSVDARWGQGISPLHF
.	.	TRBJ1-1	TRBV2	TGTGCCAGCAATGGTTGGGTGAACACTGAAGCTTTCTTT	CASNGWVNTEAFF
.	.	TRBJ2-3	TRBV30	TGTGCCTGCTCTCCGGGACTCAGCACAGATACGCAGTATTTT	CACSPGLSTDTQYF
few	TRBD2	TRBJ2-1	TRBV7-9	TGTGCCAGCAGCTCAATTAGCGGGGGCTCCTACAATGAGCAGTTCTTC	CASSSISGGSYNEQFF
once	TRBD1	TRBJ2-7	TRBV4-2	TGTGCCAGCAGCACCGCGGGACAGGGGATTTACGAGCAGTACTTC	CASSTAGQGIYEQYF
.	.	TRBJ2-3	TRBV5-6	TGTGCCAGCAGCCCCACAGGAAGTCGGGATACGCAGTATTTT	CASSPTGSRDTQYF
few	TRBD1	TRBJ1-1	TRBV18	TGTGCCAGCTCAAATACCGGGACAGAGAACACTGAAGCTTTCTTT	CASSNTGTENTEAFF
.	.	TRBJ2-6	TRBV5-1	TGCGCCAGCAGCTTGGAGGGCAGTTCGTCGGCTTTC	CASSLEGSSSAF
.	TRBD1	TRBJ2-7	TRBV23-1	TGCGCCAGCAGTCAATACCTTGGGACAGGACTCTACGAGCAGTACTTC	CASSQYLGTGLYEQYF
few	.	TRBJ2-4	TRBV29-1	TGCAGCGTTGACGCCGGGCCAAACATTCAGTACTTC	CSVDAGPNIQYF
once	TRBD2	TRBJ2-5	TRBV29-1	TGCAGCGTTGAGTTGCAGGCTAGCGGGGAGCAAGAGACCCAGTACTTC	CSVELQASGEQETQYF
.	TRBD1	TRBJ1-2	TRBV30	TGTGCCTGGAGTCGGACAGGGGGTGGCTACACCTTC	CAWSRTGGGYTF
.	.	TRBJ2-7	TRBV29-1	TGCAGCGTTACGGGGCTAAGCTCCTACGAGCAGTACTTC	CSVTGLSSYEQYF
few	TRBD1	TRBJ2-5	TRBV7-8	TGTGCCAGCAGAGCGGCAGGACAGGGGCAAGAGACCCAGTACTTC	CASRAAGQGQETQYF
.	TRBD1	TRBJ1-1	TRBV29-1	TGCAGCGTACGGGGACAGGGTGTCACTGAAGCTTTCTTT	CSVRGQGVTEAFF
.	.	TRBJ2-7	TRBV29-1	TGCAGCGCGGAAAAAGGGGTCGGGGAGCAGTACTTC	CSAEKGVGEQYF
.	.	TRBJ1-2	TRBV30	TGTGCCTGGAGGGGTAAACAGGGCACTGATGGCTACACCTTC	CAWRGKQGTDGYTF
.	.	TRBJ2-3	TRBV5-1	TGCGCCAGCAGCCTCCGCGGCCTTTACACAGATACGCAGTATTTT	CASSLRGLYTDTQYF
.	.	TRBJ2-7	TRBV4-1	TGCGCCAGCAGCCAAGATGCCAGGTCCTACGAGCAGTACTTC	CASSQDARSYEQYF
.	.	TRBJ1-1	TRBV2	TGTGCCAGCAGAGCGGTCCGGCGGACTGAAGCTTTCTTT	CASRAVRRTEAFF
.	TRBD1	TRBJ2-5	TRBV7-9	TGTGCCAGCAGCCTCACAACAGGGGTGTTGGGAGAGACCCAGTACTTC	CASSLTTGVLGETQYF
.	.	TRBJ1-2	TRBV7-9	TGTGCCAGCAGCCCCGGGGTCGGAACCTTC	CASSPGVGTF
once	.	TRBJ2-3	TRBV7-2	TGTGCCAGCAGCTTATCTCTCGACGCAGATACGCAGTATTTT	CASSLSLDADTQYF
once	.	TRBJ1-1	TRBV29-1	TGCAGCGTTGAATGGGGCCAGGGGTCCACAGAAGCTTTCTTT	CSVEWGQGSTEAFF
once	.	TRBJ1-6	TRBV27	TGTGCCAGCAGTTTACTAGTCAGCGGGTATAATTCACCCCTCCACTTT	CASSLLVSGYNSPLHF
.	.	TRBJ2-7	TRBV4-1	TGCGCCAGCAGCCAAGAGAGGGGTGAGGGCTCCTACGAGCAGTACTTC	CASSQERGEGSYEQYF
few	.	TRBJ2-2	TRBV5-1	TGCGCCAGCAGGGAGACCGGGGAGCTGTTTTTT	CASRETGELFF
.	.	TRBJ1-1	TRBV19	TGTGCCAGTAGTGCTTACCGGGACACTGAAGCTTTCTTT	CASSAYRDTEAFF
.	TRBD1	TRBJ2-3	TRBV29-1	TGCAGCGTTGCTGGGACAGGAGCAGATACGCAGTATTTT	CSVAGTGADTQYF
.	.	TRBJ2-4	TRBV4-1	TGCGCCAGCAGCCAAGGACAGGCATTTAACAAAAACATTCAGTACTTC	CASSQGQAFNKNIQYF
.	.	TRBJ2-5	TRBV18	TGTGCCAGCTCACCACCGCTAGAGACCCAGTACTTC	CASSPPLETQYF
.	.	TRBJ2-3	TRBV27	TGTGCCAGCAGTTTCGTTTCGGGGGATACGCAGTATTTT	CASSFVSGDTQYF
few	.	TRBJ2-4	TRBV23-1	TGCGCCAGATACATTCAGTACTTC	CARYIQYF
.	TRBD1	TRBJ2-7	TRBV7-3	TGTGCCAGCAGCACGACAGGGGGCGTTGGCAACGAGCAGTACTTC	CASSTTGGVGNEQYF
.	.	TRBJ1-6	TRBV30	TGTGCCTGGAGTAACCTCCAGTTTACGGTTTATTCACCCCTCCACTTT	CAWSNLQFTVYSPLHF
.	.	TRBJ2-7	TRBV10-3	TGTGCCATCAGTGGGACAGTTTACGAGCAGTACTTC	CAISGTVYEQYF
.	TRBD2	TRBJ2-3	TRBV19	TGTGCCAGTAGTCAACCTACTAGCGGGGGGACTAGCACAGATACGCAGTATTTT	CASSQPTSGGTSTDTQYF
.	.	TRBJ1-2	TRBV5-1	TGCGCCAGCAGCTTGGATCTAGTCTATGGCTACACCTTC	CASSLDLVYGYTF
.	.	TRBJ1-2	TRBV20-1	TGCAGTGCAAACCCTAACTATGGCTACACCTTC	CSANPNYGYTF
few	.	TRBJ1-2	TRBV2	TGTGCCAGCAGTGAGGTCAGAGGGGGCTACACCTTC	CASSEVRGGYTF
.	.	TRBJ1-4	TRBV10-2	TGCGCCAGCAGTGAATGGGGACACCCTGAAAAACTGTTTTTT	CASSEWGHPEKLFF
.	.	TRBJ2-7	TRBV6-1	TGTGCCAGCAATGGGGGGGGGCTCCCAGGGGAGCAGTACTTC	CASNGGGLPGEQYF